These 21 T cell receptor beta chains originate from one sample sequenced in a study of T cell repertoires in cytomegalovirus infection. TCRdb used MiXCR to reprocess the reads, holding one entry per CDR3 protein. Of some 310,000 distinct CDR3 sequences listed, 25% are singletons. The antigens of these receptors remain unknown. The sequenced sample was cultured PBMCs, obtained from culture after CMV antigen stimulation. Receptor source: a human donor in good health (CMV status not recorded). Some clones in this sample may be carry-over from other donors' samples.

The V call is TRBV7-6, the J call TRBJ1-1, with 7 bases matching TRBD1. CDR3 size: 16 residues. Germline CDR1 is SGHVS and CDR2 is FNYEAQ. After removal of 7 bases from V and 0 bases from J, the junction contained 11 bases not matched to a gene. CDR3 amino acids: CASNTGTVRLNTEAFF. The DNA for the CDR3 is TGTGCCAGCAATACCGGGACAGTCCGTTTGAACACTGAAGCTTTCTTT.

J is TRBJ2-7 and V is TRBV6-1, with unresolved D. The CDR3 spans 13 residues. Germline V gene data show CDR1 as MNHNS and CDR2 as SASEGT. V lost 6 bases and J 0 bases, leaving 9 bases between the germline ends. The CDR3 DNA reads TGTGCCAGCAGCGACCTACTCTCCTACGAGCAGTACTTC. It codes for CASSDLLSYEQYF.

This sequence joins TRBV12-5 and TRBJ2-1; 7 positions match TRBD2. Germline V CDR1 and CDR2: LGHNT, FRNRAP. This CDR3 region has 15 residues. V was clipped by 6 bases and J by 0 bases; unmatched bases: 5. CDR3 protein: CASGPGRSSYNEQFF. For the CDR3, the DNA is TGTGCTAGTGGGCCCGGGAGGAGCTCCTACAATGAGCAGTTCTTC.

The V gene is TRBV5-1, the J gene TRBJ2-1; TRBD2 aligns across 9 bases. The CDR3 extends over 15 amino acids. Per the germline V gene, CDR1 is SGHRS and CDR2 is YFSETQ. The V and J ends lost 4 bases and 6 bases, in that order; junction bases with no gene match: 8. This chain's CDR3 is CASSIDSGSGNEQFF. The CDR3, as DNA: TGCGCCAGCAGCATTGATAGCGGGAGCGGCAATGAGCAGTTCTTC.

The chain links TRBV12-3 or TRBV12-4 to TRBJ2-3; TRBD1 agrees at 8 bases. This CDR3 spans 18 amino acids. The junction had 14 bases not matched to a gene; V was cut back by 2 bases and J by 4 bases. The CDR3: CASSLFLGGQGSADTQYF. For the CDR3, the DNA is TGTGCCAGCAGTTTATTCCTCGGAGGACAGGGATCCGCAGATACGCAGTATTTT.

The chain employs TRBV5-1 and TRBJ2-2; 10 bases agree with TRBD2. The CDR3 consists of 15 residues. Looked up from germline, CDR1 is SGHRS and CDR2 is YFSETQ. Trimming removed 2 bases from V and 3 bases from J; junction bases left unmatched: 1. The CDR3 loop reads CASSFTSGDTGELFF. In nucleotides, the CDR3 is TGCGCCAGCAGCTTCACTAGCGGGGACACCGGGGAGCTGTTTTTT.

This clonotype has just one count. The chain couples TRBV20-1 to TRBJ2-2, with a tentative D call TRBD1 (5 bases). V gave up 6 bases and J gave up 2 bases, with 10 bases separating them. CDR1 and CDR2 from the germline V gene are DFQATT and SNEGSKA (reference sequence). CDR3 length equals 13 residues. Written as DNA, the CDR3 is TGCAGTGCGCCGACAGATAACACCGGGGAGCTGTTTTTT. It yields the protein CSAPTDNTGELFF.

This clonotype was found a few times. The chain employs TRBV30 and TRBJ2-2, with TRBD1 identical over 11 bases. There are 17 residues in the CDR3. The J segment lost 3 bases and the V segment lost 0 bases, leaving 6 bases of the junction unmatched. CDR1 is GTSNPN, CDR2 SVGIG, per germline (reference sequence). CDR3: CAWSVGGDRGDTGELFF. In DNA form, the CDR3 reads TGTGCCTGGAGTGTTGGGGGGGACAGGGGGGACACCGGGGAGCTGTTTTTT.

This clonotype was detected many times. V gene TRBV7-7 combines with J gene TRBJ2-7, with unresolved D. The CDR3 is 13 amino acids. Per the germline V gene, CDR1 is SSHAT and CDR2 is FNYEAQ (reference sequence). V lost 4 bases and J lost 3, with 10 bases in between. In DNA form, the CDR3 reads TGTGCCAGCAGCTCGGCAGGCAGCTACGAGCAGTACTTC. Translated: CASSSAGSYEQYF.

This clonotype was counted between two and nine times. The chain uses TRBV18 and TRBJ1-1; no clear D gene. The V gene's germline CDR1 is KGHSH and CDR2 LQKENI. The CDR3 runs to 11 residues. V gave up 5 bases and J gave up 5 bases, with 6 bases separating them. The DNA for the CDR3 is TGTGCCAGCTCAAACGGTACTGAAGCTTTCTTT. This encodes CASSNGTEAFF.

This clonotype has a handful of counts. J is TRBJ1-5 and V is TRBV19, with a tentative D call TRBD1 (5 bases). The V gene's germline CDR1 is LNHDA and CDR2 SQIVND (reference sequence). This CDR3 has 14 residues. V was clipped by 7 bases and J by 7 bases, with 17 bases between them. CDR3 coding DNA: TGTGCCAGTATTGGGGGGGAGATATCACAGCCCCAGCATTTT. Amino acid sequence: CASIGGEISQPQHF.

This clonotype was seen at least ten times. The chain recombines TRBV11-3 with TRBJ2-2; D unclear. The CDR3 totals 13 residues. Per germline, CDR1 SGHNT and CDR2 YENEEA. V lost 0 bases, J lost 5 bases, and 4 bases lay in between. The CDR3 DNA follows: TGTGCCAGCAGCTTAGATTTTACCGGGGAGCTGTTTTTT. It is translated as CASSLDFTGELFF.

The gene calls are TRBV19 and TRBJ1-1; 8 bases fit TRBD1. Germline V CDR1 and CDR2: LNHDA, SQIVND (reference sequence). The V segment lost 8 bases and the J segment 0 bases; nucleotides outside the gene matches: 11. CDR3 length: 16 amino acids. Here the CDR3 DNA reads TGTGCCAGTCGTACCCTCGACAGGGGAGTGAACACTGAAGCTTTCTTT. It yields the protein CASRTLDRGVNTEAFF.

This clonotype was observed at least ten times. The V call is TRBV7-2, the J call TRBJ1-4; the match to TRBD1 covers 7 bases. Per germline, CDR1 SGHTA and CDR2 FQGNSA. CDR3 size: 16 residues. The trim removed 3 bases at V and 7 bases at J, leaving 11 bases unmatched. The CDR3: CASSFSDRDSGEKLFF. In DNA, the CDR3 is TGTGCCAGCAGCTTCTCAGACAGGGATTCAGGTGAAAAACTGTTTTTT. Full variable domain (rest looked up from reference TRBV7-2 and TRBJ1-4): GAGVSQSPSNKVTEKGKDVELRCDPISGHTALYWYRQSLGQGLEFLIYFQGNSAPDKSGLPSDRFSAERTGGSVSTLTIQRTQQEDSAVYLCASSFSDRDSGEKLFFGSGTQLSVL.

The chain is built from TRBV2 and TRBJ2-5, with TRBD1 as a possible D gene (5 bases). Trimming removed 4 bases at V and 5 bases at J, with 11 bases between. In germline, CDR1 is SNHLY, CDR2 FYNNEI. This CDR3 region has 13 residues. This CDR3 reads CASSAGRVETQYF. CDR3 nucleotides: TGTGCCAGCAGTGCTGGCAGGGTGGAGACCCAGTACTTC. Variable domain in full (rest from reference TRBV2 and TRBJ2-5): EPEVTQTPSHQVTQMGQEVILRCVPISNHLYFYWYRQILGQKVEFLVSFYNNEISEKSEIFDDQFSVERPDGSNFTLKIRSTKLEDSAMYFCASSAGRVETQYFGPGTRLLVL.

This clonotype was observed a few times. This chain joins TRBV20-1 and TRBJ1-1, with 9 bases fitting TRBD1. V lost 2 bases to trimming and J lost 4 bases; unmatched junction nucleotides: 5. Germline-derived CDR1 and CDR2 are DFQATT and SNEGSKA (reference sequence). The CDR3 is 14 residues long. CDR3 DNA: TGCAGTGCTAGAAAACAGGGGGCTGGCACTGAAGCTTTCTTT. It specifies CSARKQGAGTEAFF.

J is TRBJ2-7 and V is TRBV19; 10 nucleotides line up with TRBD2. Germline assignment: CDR1 LNHDA and CDR2 SQIVND (reference sequence). The CDR3 sequence is 15 residues long. The trim removed 8 bases at V and 2 bases at J, leaving 9 bases unmatched. The CDR3, as DNA: TGTGCCAGTGCGCCAGTAGCGGGAGGCCCCTACGAGCAGTACTTC. Translated: CASAPVAGGPYEQYF. Full variable domain (outside the CDR3, taken from reference TRBV19 and TRBJ2-7): DGGITQSPKYLFRKEGQNVTLSCEQNLNHDAMYWYRQDPGQGLRLIYYSQIVNDFQKGDIAEGYSVSREKKESFPLTVTSAQKNPTAFYLCASAPVAGGPYEQYFGPGTRLTVT.

This clonotype was picked up a small number of times. J is TRBJ1-1 and V is TRBV20-1; unclear D gene. The CDR3 is 13 amino acids. Deletions cut 1 base from V and 1 base from J, with 7 bases between. CDR1 and CDR2 from the germline V gene are DFQATT and SNEGSKA (reference sequence). The CDR3 is CSARADGNTEAFF. CDR3 nucleotides: TGCAGTGCTAGAGCTGACGGGAACACTGAAGCTTTCTTT.

The chain recombines TRBV7-3 with TRBJ2-2; D is unresolved. The CDR3 length is 14 residues. Trimming removed 6 bases from V and 0 bases from J, with 8 bases in between. Germline loops: CDR1 SGHTA, CDR2 FQGTGA. CDR3 DNA: TGTGCCAGCAGACGCCAGTCGAACACCGGGGAGCTGTTTTTT. It codes for CASRRQSNTGELFF.

This clonotype was observed many times. The V call is TRBV7-2, the J call TRBJ2-7; TRBD2 matches at 15 bases. V was clipped by 6 bases and J by 6 bases; unmatched bases: 3. CDR1 and CDR2 (germline): SGHTA, FQGNSA. The CDR3 runs 14 residues. CDR3 in DNA: TGTGCCAGCAGTCGGACTAGCGGGAGGGGCGAGCAGTACTTC. Translation gives CASSRTSGRGEQYF.

The genes are TRBV2 and TRBJ2-5; D assignment may be TRBD1 or TRBD2 (5 bases each). The CDR3 totals 13 residues. Germline loops: CDR1 SNHLY, CDR2 FYNNEI. Trimming stripped 1 base from V and 5 bases from J, with 8 bases between. CDR3 nucleotide sequence: TGTGCCAGCAGTGAAGGAGGGGACGAGACCCAGTACTTC. Its translation is CASSEGGDETQYF.